Below, 9 T cell receptor beta chains from the same sample are listed, as sequenced in a study of vaccination effects on CD4 cells after COVID-19. These receptors lack a known antigen. Sequencing used immunoSEQ multiplex PCR; TCRdb keeps in-frame clones, though not all of them. Of about 46,000 clones in the sample, 74% were seen once. Using viral peptide pools, the ViraFEST assay grew out antigen-specific CD4+ T cells prior to sequencing. The culture ran for 10 days, and then CD4+ T cells were isolated. BNT162b2 vaccine or mRNA-1273 vaccine was given to participants in two doses. The source was CD4+ T cells from PBMCs cultured with HCoV-OC43 spike peptides, collected after COVID-19 vaccination. Specified subset: HCoV-OC43 spike overlapping peptide pool stimulation. The origin of the receptors is a human donor who received a COVID-19 vaccine.

This clone is a singleton in its sample. This sequence joins TRBV6-1 and TRBJ2-7; the match to TRBD2 covers 8 bases. The CDR3 spans 15 residues. Germline CDR1 MNHNS, CDR2 SASEGT. Losses at the gene ends were 1 base for V and 5 bases for J; bases not matched to a gene: 7. In DNA form, the CDR3 reads TGTGCCAGCAGTGAAGGTGGAGCGGGAGTGAACGAGCAGTACTTC. This sequence encodes CASSEGGAGVNEQYF.

This chain joins TRBV20-1 and TRBJ2-5; no reliable D call. The V end lost 3 bases, the J end lost 4 bases, and 18 bases lay between the germline ends. Germline V gene data show CDR1 as DFQATT and CDR2 as SNEGSKA (reference sequence). This CDR3 spans 15 amino acids. The CDR3: CSASGRASRGETQYF. CDR3 DNA: TGCAGTGCTAGTGGTAGGGCCTCGAGAGGAGAGACCCAGTACTTC.

The J gene is TRBJ2-5, the V gene TRBV3-1 (or the pseudogene TRBV3-2); D is ambiguous. Trimming removed 1 base from V and 4 bases from J, with 13 bases in between. Germline V gives CDR1 LGHDT, CDR2 YNNKEL (reference sequence). The CDR3 has 15 residues. This chain's CDR3 is CASSQGRPTGETQYF. CDR3 DNA sequence: TGTGCCAGCAGCCAAGGAAGGCCGACGGGAGAGACCCAGTACTTC.

J is TRBJ2-5 and V is TRBV5-4; 9 positions match TRBD2. Germline CDR1 SGHNT, CDR2 YYREEE (reference sequence). The CDR3 contains 14 residues. With 4 bases clipped from V and 2 bases from J, the junction kept 3 bases outside the gene matches. CDR3 in amino acids: CASSILAGQETQYF. CDR3 nucleotides: TGTGCCAGCAGCATCCTAGCGGGGCAAGAGACCCAGTACTTC.

V usage is TRBV6-5 and J usage is TRBJ1-4, with D unresolved. CDR1 MNHEY and CDR2 SVGAGI come from the germline V gene. The CDR3 extends over 15 amino acids. V lost 5 bases and J lost 0, with 10 bases in between. The CDR3 reads CASSPTLATNEKLFF. The CDR3 DNA follows: TGTGCCAGCAGTCCGACGCTTGCAACTAATGAAAAACTGTTTTTT.

This rearrangement joins TRBV5-1 to TRBJ2-2; no clear D gene. V lost 7 bases and J 0 bases, leaving 13 bases between the germline ends. The V gene's germline CDR1 is SGHRS and CDR2 YFSETQ. The CDR3 totals 15 residues. In DNA, the CDR3 is TGCGCCAGCCTCAAAGACGGATCGAACACCGGGGAGCTGTTTTTT. Translation: CASLKDGSNTGELFF.

The chain uses TRBV19 and TRBJ1-5; D is unclear. Germline CDR1 LNHDA, CDR2 SQIVND (reference sequence). The CDR3 spans 13 residues. V was clipped by 3 bases and J by 7 bases, with 10 bases between them. CDR3 sequence reads: CASSIRELQPQHF. The CDR3 nucleotides read TGTGCCAGTAGTATCCGGGAGCTGCAGCCCCAGCATTTT.

V is TRBV4-1 and J is TRBJ1-4; 10 bases match TRBD1. The V gene's germline CDR1 is MGHRA and CDR2 YSYEKL. V lost 3 bases, J lost 8 bases, and 6 bases stayed unmatched. The CDR3 consists of 15 residues. The CDR3 is CASSQTGGFAEKLFF. Here the CDR3 DNA reads TGCGCCAGCAGCCAGACAGGGGGCTTTGCGGAAAAACTGTTTTTT.

The rearrangement links TRBV7-9 to TRBJ1-3; unclear D gene. The CDR3 consists of 14 residues. Germline loops: CDR1 SEHNR, CDR2 FQNEAQ (reference sequence). V gave up 5 bases and J gave up 1 base, with 9 bases separating them. The CDR3, as DNA: TGTGCCAGCAGCCCGGATTTATCTGGAAACACCATATATTTT. Translated: CASSPDLSGNTIYF.